This TCR beta chain was profiled in a study of cytomegalovirus exposure and HLA in healthy donors. With 9 bases clipped from V and 2 bases from J, the junction kept 5 bases outside the gene matches. CDR3 length: 15 amino acids. Germline V lookup: CDR1 SNHLY, CDR2 FYNNEI. The PCR had 60 Vbeta and 13 Jbeta primers. Per the original data handling: Per a later analysis, the number of unique TCR beta chains was about 80 million, of which about 11 million were shared. TCRdb's table, derived via immunoSEQ multiplex PCR, lists solely in-frame clones and lacks some. Clone size and V and J calls were adopted from that table, with D and trimming inferred from the DNA. This table holds 130,000 or so clones, about four fifths found once. As concerns this clone: As yet, its antigen is unknown.

General study results and limits: In an earlier analysis, about 87% or about 30%: the productive usage of most TCR beta V segments.

The chain combines TRBV2 with TRBJ2-6; 9 bases align to TRBD1. Sequencing input: PBMCs. This clonotype was obtained from a man aged 25 to 40 in good health and CMV-seronegative. The CDR3 loop reads CASTDRGTGANVLTF. CDR3 nucleotide sequence: TGTGCCAGTACGGACAGGGGAACTGGGGCCAACGTCCTGACTTTC.